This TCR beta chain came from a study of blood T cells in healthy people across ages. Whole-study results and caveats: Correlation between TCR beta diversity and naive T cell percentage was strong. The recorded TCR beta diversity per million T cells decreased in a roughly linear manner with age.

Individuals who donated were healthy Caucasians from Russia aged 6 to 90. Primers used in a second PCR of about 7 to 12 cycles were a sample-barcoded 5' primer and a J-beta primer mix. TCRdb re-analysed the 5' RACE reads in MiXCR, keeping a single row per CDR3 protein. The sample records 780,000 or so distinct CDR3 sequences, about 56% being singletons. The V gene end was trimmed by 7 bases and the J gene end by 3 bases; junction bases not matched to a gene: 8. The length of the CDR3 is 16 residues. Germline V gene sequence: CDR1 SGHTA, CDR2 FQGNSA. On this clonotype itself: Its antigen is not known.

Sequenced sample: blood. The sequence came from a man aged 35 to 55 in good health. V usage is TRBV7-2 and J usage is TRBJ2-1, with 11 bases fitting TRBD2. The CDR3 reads CASKTHSGGVYNEQFF. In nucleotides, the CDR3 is TGTGCCAGCAAAACCCATAGCGGGGGGGTCTACAATGAGCAGTTCTTC.